This T cell receptor beta chain was sequenced for a study of T cell changes during pregnancy in multiple sclerosis. The V gene lost 3 bases and the J gene lost 0 bases, with 5 bases spanning the gap. This CDR3 contains 13 residues. Germline CDR1 reads MNHEY; CDR2 reads SMNVEV (reference sequence). The data were produced by immunoSEQ multiplex PCR, yet TCRdb's version contains in-frame clones alone and is incomplete. The sample has some 20,000 clones, about nine tenths seen once. This clonotype was sampled from a female donor in good health, enrolled as a control in a pregnancy study. The V gene is TRBV27, the J gene TRBJ1-2; unclear D gene. The input for sequencing was CD8+ T cells from peripheral blood mononuclear cells, taken in the third trimester of pregnancy. In DNA form, the CDR3 reads TGTGCCAGCAGTTTCTCGTCTAACTATGGCTACACCTTC. Amino acids: CASSFSSNYGYTF.